This T cell receptor beta chain is drawn from a study of cytomegalovirus exposure and HLA in healthy donors. Study outcomes and limitations: TCR beta sequences reportedly predicted most subjects' HLA-A and HLA-B alleles accurately.

The CDR3 totals 18 residues. Germline CDR1 reads SGHTA; CDR2 reads FQGNSA. Trimming at V came to 5 bases and at J to 3 bases, leaving 12 bases not matched to a gene. In the case of this clone: Antigen specificity is unknown.

In the PCR, 60 Vbeta and 13 Jbeta primers were used. Produced via immunoSEQ multiplex PCR; TCRdb's table is partial and in-frame only. This sample carries about 200,000 clones, around 77% of them seen once, and the ten largest clones take about 2.8%. The rearrangement joins TRBV7-2 to TRBJ1-6, with 8 positions matching TRBD1. Sequencing was carried out using PBMCs. The receptor was derived from a woman aged 25 to 39 in good health and CMV-seronegative. The CDR3 reads CASSLHTGGWIYNSPLHF. The CDR3 DNA sequence: TGTGCCAGCAGCCTCCACACAGGGGGTTGGATCTATAATTCACCCCTCCACTTT.